Each of the 19 T cell receptor beta chains below was sequenced from the same sample in a study of identical twins. MiXCR was run by TCRdb on the 5' RACE reads, yielding one entry per CDR3 protein. The sample lists 430,000 or so distinct CDR3 sequences, 20% to 25% occurring once. These data also featured in a second study, about T cells expressing NK-cell markers.

Input material: CD4+ T cells sorted from blood. The source of these receptors is a woman aged 18-29 years in good health.

This chain links TRBV5-1 with TRBJ2-7; D is uncertain. Germline values: CDR1 SGHRS, CDR2 YFSETQ. The CDR3 sequence is 10 residues long. V was clipped by 7 bases and J by 1 base, with 3 bases between them. CDR3: CASPSYEQYF. The CDR3 DNA sequence: TGCGCCAGCCCTTCCTACGAGCAGTACTTC.

This clonotype was seen only a few times. The V and J genes are TRBV10-3 and TRBJ2-7; TRBD2 agrees at 10 bases. The CDR3 totals 15 residues. The V and J ends lost 8 bases and 3 bases, in that order; junction bases with no gene match: 10. Germline V gives CDR1 ENHRY, CDR2 SYGVKD. The CDR3 region is CAISLVLAGLYEQYF. The DNA for the CDR3 is TGTGCCATCTCATTAGTACTAGCGGGACTCTACGAGCAGTACTTC.

This chain uses TRBV12-3 or TRBV12-4 with TRBJ1-3, with D tentatively TRBD1 (6 bases). This CDR3 region has 15 residues. Trimming pared 3 bases from V and 0 bases from J, leaving 9 bases between. This chain's CDR3 is CASSFRGFSGNTIYF. In nucleotides, the CDR3 is TGTGCCAGCAGTTTCAGGGGCTTCTCTGGAAACACCATATATTTT.

This clonotype was counted many times. The chain recombines TRBV7-9 with TRBJ1-1, with D hard to call. Trimming took 2 bases from V and 1 from J, leaving 2 bases between them. The CDR3 has 12 residues. Germline lookup yields CDR1 SEHNR and CDR2 FQNEAQ (reference sequence). CDR3 region: CASSLSNTEAFF. The CDR3 nucleotides read TGTGCCAGCAGCTTATCGAACACTGAAGCTTTCTTT.

This chain joins TRBV5-1 and TRBJ2-5; the D gene could be TRBD1 or TRBD2 (5 bases each). The germline V gene encodes CDR1 SGHRS and CDR2 YFSETQ. The germline V and J ends were trimmed by 4 bases and 5 bases, with 21 bases remaining between them. The CDR3 is made up of 16 amino acids. DNA for the CDR3: TGCGCCAGCAGCGGATCCGGGACCCACGAGACGGAGACCCAGTACTTC. The encoded protein is CASSGSGTHETETQYF.

In its sample, this clonotype was seen a few times. This chain connects TRBV6-1 to TRBJ2-2; D possibly corresponds to TRBD1 (6 bases). Germline CDR1 and CDR2: MNHNS and SASEGT. V was trimmed by 7 bases and J by 4 bases, leaving 13 bases between them. This CDR3 region has 14 residues. As DNA, the CDR3 is TGTGCCAGCATGATTACAGGGAGCACCGGGGAGCTGTTTTTT. Translated: CASMITGSTGELFF.

The V gene is TRBV20-1, the J gene TRBJ2-2, with D perhaps TRBD2 (5 bases). This CDR3 has 14 residues. Looked up from germline, CDR1 is DFQATT and CDR2 is SNEGSKA (reference sequence). V was pared by 1 base and J by 5 bases, with 11 bases between. CDR3: CSARGPSGTGELFF. DNA for the CDR3: TGCAGTGCTAGAGGACCCTCGGGAACCGGGGAGCTGTTTTTT.

This chain connects TRBV12-3 or TRBV12-4 to TRBJ2-7; D may correspond to TRBD1 or TRBD2 (5 bases each). This CDR3 region has 13 residues. V was pared by 5 bases and J by 2 bases, with 10 bases between. This CDR3 reads CASSRDVTYEQYF. Here the CDR3 DNA reads TGTGCCAGCAGTCGGGACGTAACCTACGAGCAGTACTTC.

This clonotype occurred a few times. This chain uses TRBV15 with TRBJ2-1; D is undetermined. The CDR3 contains 16 residues. CDR1 is LNHNV and CDR2 is YYDKDF in the germline V gene (reference sequence). Trimming removed 1 base at V and 7 bases at J, with 17 bases between. CDR3 protein: CATSRVNFPIRNEQFF. The CDR3 DNA follows: TGTGCCACCAGCAGAGTCAATTTCCCCATCCGAAATGAGCAGTTCTTC.

The chain combines TRBV18 with TRBJ2-1, with 12 nucleotides matching TRBD2. The V gene's germline CDR1 is KGHSH and CDR2 LQKENI. The V segment lost 5 bases and the J segment 7 bases; nucleotides outside the gene matches: 3. The CDR3 loop spans 14 amino acids. The CDR3 loop reads CASSVTSGRNEQFF. The CDR3 bases are TGTGCCAGCTCAGTGACTAGCGGGAGAAATGAGCAGTTCTTC.

This clonotype was seen a handful of times. The chain links TRBV20-1 to TRBJ2-7; 11 positions match TRBD2. V was pared by 5 bases and J by 4 bases, with 10 bases of the junction left unmatched. CDR1 and CDR2 (germline): DFQATT, SNEGSKA (reference sequence). This CDR3 has 15 residues. The CDR3 region has the DNA TGCAGTGCTTTACCAACTAGCGGGGGCCAATACGAGCAGTACTTC. This gives the protein CSALPTSGGQYEQYF.

The gene calls are TRBV10-3 and TRBJ1-2; D perhaps matches TRBD1 (5 bases). Trimming stripped 6 bases from V and 5 bases from J, with 19 bases between. Germline loops: CDR1 ENHRY, CDR2 SYGVKD. The CDR3 runs 15 residues. The CDR3 region has the DNA TGTGCCATCAGCCAGTCGGATGGGACCCTTTATGGCTACACCTTC. Amino acids: CAISQSDGTLYGYTF.

At least ten counts were recorded for this clonotype. The rearrangement links TRBV20-1 to TRBJ1-1, with D possibly being TRBD1 (6 bases). V was shortened by 0 bases and J by 6 bases, with 8 bases between the two germline ends. The germline V gene encodes CDR1 DFQATT and CDR2 SNEGSKA (reference sequence). This CDR3 is built from 12 residues. The DNA for the CDR3 is TGCAGTGCTAGAGAGGGGGCGGCTGAAGCTTTCTTT. Translation: CSAREGAAEAFF.

This clonotype was seen more than once but under ten times. V and J are TRBV12-3 or TRBV12-4 and TRBJ1-3; D uncertain. The CDR3 runs 13 residues. V lost 6 bases to trimming and J lost 4 bases, with 10 bases between them. CDR3 region: CASRLILGNTIYF. Here the CDR3 DNA reads TGTGCCAGCAGGCTGATCCTAGGAAACACCATATATTTT.

For this clonotype: No conserved phenylalanine or tryptophan ends this CDR3, so it is likely a read error. In DNA, the CDR3 is TGCAGTGCTTCCGGGACTAGCGGGAGACTGAGCTCCTACGAGCAGTACCTC. Translated, it gives CSASGTSGRLSSYEQYL. The chain links TRBV20-1 to TRBJ2-7; TRBD2 aligns across 14 bases. V lost 5 bases to trimming and J lost 0 bases; unmatched junction nucleotides: 9. The germline V gene has CDR1 DFQATT and CDR2 SNEGSKA (reference sequence). This CDR3 is built from 17 residues.

This clonotype has only a few counts. V and J are TRBV11-2 and TRBJ1-5; possible D gene TRBD1, 5 bases. The V gene's germline CDR1 is SGHAT and CDR2 FQNNGV. The CDR3 consists of 15 residues. Deletions cut 2 bases from V and 2 bases from J, with 10 bases between. This CDR3 reads CASSLLGDGNQPQHF. The CDR3 DNA reads TGTGCCAGCAGCTTATTAGGGGACGGCAATCAGCCCCAGCATTTT. The complete variable domain, with remaining parts taken from reference TRBV11-2 and TRBJ1-5, reads EAGVAQSPRYKIIEKRQSVAFWCNPISGHATLYWYQQILGQGPKLLIQFQNNGVVDDSQLPKDRFSAERLKGVDSTLKIQPAKLEDSAVYLCASSLLGDGNQPQHFGDGTRLSIL.

V is TRBV12-3 or TRBV12-4 and J is TRBJ2-1, with D possibly matching TRBD1 (5 bases). The CDR3 totals 13 residues. V was shortened by 5 bases and J by 7 bases, with 12 bases between the two germline ends. This chain's CDR3 is CASSIRRGNEQFF. In nucleotides, the CDR3 is TGTGCCAGCAGTATACGAAGGGGTAATGAGCAGTTCTTC.

The table lists this clonotype with a few counts. V and J are TRBV12-3 or TRBV12-4 and TRBJ2-2; 7 positions agree with TRBD1. The CDR3 totals 15 residues. After removal of 6 bases from V and 3 bases from J, the junction contained 7 bases not matched to a gene. For the CDR3, the DNA is TGTGCCAGCAGGAAGGGGGACAGATACACCGGGGAGCTGTTTTTT. Its protein product is CASRKGDRYTGELFF.

This clonotype was detected only a few times. The CDR3 is CASSGGSSSYNEQFF. The CDR3 nucleotides are TGTGCCAGCAGCGGCGGGTCCAGCTCCTACAATGAGCAGTTCTTC. The chain is built from TRBV9 and TRBJ2-1, with D maybe TRBD2 (5 bases). Germline values: CDR1 SGDLS, CDR2 YYNGEE. Trimming stripped 3 bases from V and 0 bases from J, with 10 bases between. CDR3 length equals 15 residues.